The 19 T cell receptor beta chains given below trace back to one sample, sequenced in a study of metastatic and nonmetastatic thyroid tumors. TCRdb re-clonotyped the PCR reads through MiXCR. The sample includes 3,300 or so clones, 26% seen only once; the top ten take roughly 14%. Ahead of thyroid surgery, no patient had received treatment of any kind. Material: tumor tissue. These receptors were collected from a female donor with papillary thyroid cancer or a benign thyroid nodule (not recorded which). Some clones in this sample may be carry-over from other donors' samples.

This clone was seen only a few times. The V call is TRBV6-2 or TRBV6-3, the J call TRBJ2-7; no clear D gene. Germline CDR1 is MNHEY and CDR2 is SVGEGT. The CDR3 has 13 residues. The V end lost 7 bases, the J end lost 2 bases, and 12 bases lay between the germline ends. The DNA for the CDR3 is TGTGCCAGCACCCTTACTCCAACCTACGAGCAGTACTTC. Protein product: CASTLTPTYEQYF.

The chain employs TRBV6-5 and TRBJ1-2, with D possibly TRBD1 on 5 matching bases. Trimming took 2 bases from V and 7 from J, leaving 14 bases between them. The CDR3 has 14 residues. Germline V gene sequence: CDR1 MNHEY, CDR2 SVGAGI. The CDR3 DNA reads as TGTGCCAGCAGTTACGAACAGGCGGGAGGTGGCTACACCTTC. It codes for CASSYEQAGGGYTF.

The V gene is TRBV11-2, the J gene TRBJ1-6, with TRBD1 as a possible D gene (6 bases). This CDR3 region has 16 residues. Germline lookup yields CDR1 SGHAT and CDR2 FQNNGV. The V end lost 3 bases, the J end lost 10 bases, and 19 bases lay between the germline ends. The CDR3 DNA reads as TGTGCCAGCAGCTTCTTGTTACAGGGCCGAGGCTCACCCCTCCACTTT. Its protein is CASSFLLQGRGSPLHF.

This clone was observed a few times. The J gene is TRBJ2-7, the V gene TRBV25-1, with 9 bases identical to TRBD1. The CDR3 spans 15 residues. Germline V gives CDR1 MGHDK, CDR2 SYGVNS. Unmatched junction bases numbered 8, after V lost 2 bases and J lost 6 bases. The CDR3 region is CASSETGGTGLEQYF. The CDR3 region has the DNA TGTGCCAGCAGTGAAACAGGGGGGACAGGGCTCGAGCAGTACTTC.

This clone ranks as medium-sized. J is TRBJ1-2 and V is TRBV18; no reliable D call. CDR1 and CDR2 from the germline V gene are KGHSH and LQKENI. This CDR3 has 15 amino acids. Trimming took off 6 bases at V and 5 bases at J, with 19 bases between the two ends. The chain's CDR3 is CASSPGRQIFYGYTF. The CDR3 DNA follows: TGTGCCAGCTCCCCCGGGAGGCAGATTTTTTATGGCTACACCTTC.

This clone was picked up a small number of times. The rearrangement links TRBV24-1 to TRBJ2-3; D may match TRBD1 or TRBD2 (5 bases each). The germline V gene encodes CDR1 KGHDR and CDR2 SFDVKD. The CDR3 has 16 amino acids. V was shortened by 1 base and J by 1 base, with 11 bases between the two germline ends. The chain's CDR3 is CATSDFGALGTDTQYF. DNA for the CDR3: TGTGCCACCAGTGATTTCGGGGCCCTCGGCACAGATACGCAGTATTTT.

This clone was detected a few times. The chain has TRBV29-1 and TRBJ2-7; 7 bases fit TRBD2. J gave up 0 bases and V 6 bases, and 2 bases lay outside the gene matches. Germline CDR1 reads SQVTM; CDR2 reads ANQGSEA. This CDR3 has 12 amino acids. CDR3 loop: CSVGDYSYEQYF. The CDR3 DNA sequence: TGCAGCGTGGGGGACTACTCCTACGAGCAGTACTTC.

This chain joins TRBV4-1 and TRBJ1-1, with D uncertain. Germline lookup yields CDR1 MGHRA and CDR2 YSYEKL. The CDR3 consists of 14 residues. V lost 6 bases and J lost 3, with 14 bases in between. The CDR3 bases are TGCGCCAGCAGTCGGCGGTTCCCCGACACTGAAGCTTTCTTT. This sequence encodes CASSRRFPDTEAFF.

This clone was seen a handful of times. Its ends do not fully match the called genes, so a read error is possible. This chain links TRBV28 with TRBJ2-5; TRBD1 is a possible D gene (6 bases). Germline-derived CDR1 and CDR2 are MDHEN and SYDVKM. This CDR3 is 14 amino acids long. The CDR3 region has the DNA TGTGCCAGCAGTCGGGACATGGGGCAAGAGACCCATTACTTC. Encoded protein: CASSRDMGQETHYF.

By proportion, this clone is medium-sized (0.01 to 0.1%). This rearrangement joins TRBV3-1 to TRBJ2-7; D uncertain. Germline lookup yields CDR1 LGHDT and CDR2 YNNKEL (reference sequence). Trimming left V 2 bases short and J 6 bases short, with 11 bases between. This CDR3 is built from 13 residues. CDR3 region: CASSQTPQAEQYF. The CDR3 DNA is TGTGCCAGCAGCCAAACGCCTCAGGCCGAGCAGTACTTC.

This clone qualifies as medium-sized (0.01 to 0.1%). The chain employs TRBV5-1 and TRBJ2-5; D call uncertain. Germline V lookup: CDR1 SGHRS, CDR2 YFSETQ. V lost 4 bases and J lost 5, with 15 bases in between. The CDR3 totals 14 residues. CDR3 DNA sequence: TGCGCCAGCAGCCCTCTGGGGAATGGGGAGACCCAGTACTTC. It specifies CASSPLGNGETQYF.

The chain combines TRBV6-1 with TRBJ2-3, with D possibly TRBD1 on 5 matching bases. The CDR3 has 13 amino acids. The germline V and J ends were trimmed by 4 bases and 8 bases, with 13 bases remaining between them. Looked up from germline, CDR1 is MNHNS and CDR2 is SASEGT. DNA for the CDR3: TGTGCCAGCAGTGCCCTAGGGGTAGGTACGCAGTATTTT. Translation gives CASSALGVGTQYF.

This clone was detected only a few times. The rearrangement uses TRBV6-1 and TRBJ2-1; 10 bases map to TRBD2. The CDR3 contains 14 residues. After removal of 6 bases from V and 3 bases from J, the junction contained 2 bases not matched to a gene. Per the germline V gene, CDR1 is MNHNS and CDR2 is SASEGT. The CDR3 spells CASRQRGGYNEQFF. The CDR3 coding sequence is TGTGCCAGCAGGCAGCGGGGGGGCTACAATGAGCAGTTCTTC.

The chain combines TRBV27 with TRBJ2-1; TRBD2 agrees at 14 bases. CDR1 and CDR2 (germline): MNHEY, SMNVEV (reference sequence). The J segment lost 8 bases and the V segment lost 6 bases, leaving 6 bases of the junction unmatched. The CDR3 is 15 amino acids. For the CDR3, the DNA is TGTGCCAGCAGCCCAGGGACTAGCGGGAGTTATGAGCAGTTCTTC. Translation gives CASSPGTSGSYEQFF.

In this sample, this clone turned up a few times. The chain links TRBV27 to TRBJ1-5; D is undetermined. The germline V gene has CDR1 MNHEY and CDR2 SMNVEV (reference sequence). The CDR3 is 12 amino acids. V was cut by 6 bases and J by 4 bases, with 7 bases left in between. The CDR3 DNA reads TGTGCCAGCAGAAACCGGAATCAGCCCCAGCATTTT. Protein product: CASRNRNQPQHF.

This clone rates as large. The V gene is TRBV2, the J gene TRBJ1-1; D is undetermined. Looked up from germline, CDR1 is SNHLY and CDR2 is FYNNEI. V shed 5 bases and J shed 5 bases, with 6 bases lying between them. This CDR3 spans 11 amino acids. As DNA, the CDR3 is TGTGCCAGCAGTACGGGGACTGAAGCTTTCTTT. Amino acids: CASSTGTEAFF.

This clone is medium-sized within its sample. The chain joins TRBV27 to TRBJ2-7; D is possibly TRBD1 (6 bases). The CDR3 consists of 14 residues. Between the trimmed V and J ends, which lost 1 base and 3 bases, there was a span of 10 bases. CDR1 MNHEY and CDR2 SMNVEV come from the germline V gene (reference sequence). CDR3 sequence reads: CASSLYGRGYEQYF. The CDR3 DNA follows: TGTGCCAGCAGTTTATATGGCAGGGGCTACGAGCAGTACTTC.

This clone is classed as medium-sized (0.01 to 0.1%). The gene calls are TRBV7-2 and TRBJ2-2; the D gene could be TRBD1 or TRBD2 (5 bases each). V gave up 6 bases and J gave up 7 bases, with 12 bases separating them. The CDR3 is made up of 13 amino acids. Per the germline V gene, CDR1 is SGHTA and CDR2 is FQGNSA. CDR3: CASRQTRGGELFF. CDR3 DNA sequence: TGTGCCAGCAGACAAACTAGGGGCGGGGAGCTGTTTTTT.

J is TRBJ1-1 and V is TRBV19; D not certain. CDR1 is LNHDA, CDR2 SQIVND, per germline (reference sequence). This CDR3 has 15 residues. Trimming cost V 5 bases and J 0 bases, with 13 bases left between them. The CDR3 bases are TGTGCCAGTAGTCTTACCTCATACTTGAACACTGAAGCTTTCTTT. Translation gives CASSLTSYLNTEAFF.